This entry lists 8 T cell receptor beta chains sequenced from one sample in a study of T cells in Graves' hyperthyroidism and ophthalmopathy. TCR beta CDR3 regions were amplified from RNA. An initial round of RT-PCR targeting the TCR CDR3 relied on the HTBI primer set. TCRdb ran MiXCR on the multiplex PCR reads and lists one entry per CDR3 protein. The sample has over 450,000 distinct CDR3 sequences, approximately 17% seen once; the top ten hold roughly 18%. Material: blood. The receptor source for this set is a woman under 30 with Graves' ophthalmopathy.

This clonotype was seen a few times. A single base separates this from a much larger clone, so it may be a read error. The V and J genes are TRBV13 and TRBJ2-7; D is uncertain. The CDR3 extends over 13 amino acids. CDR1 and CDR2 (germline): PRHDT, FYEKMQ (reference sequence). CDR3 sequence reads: CASSGGFSYERYF. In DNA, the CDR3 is TGTGCCAGCAGTGGCGGTTTCTCCTACGAGCGGTACTTC.

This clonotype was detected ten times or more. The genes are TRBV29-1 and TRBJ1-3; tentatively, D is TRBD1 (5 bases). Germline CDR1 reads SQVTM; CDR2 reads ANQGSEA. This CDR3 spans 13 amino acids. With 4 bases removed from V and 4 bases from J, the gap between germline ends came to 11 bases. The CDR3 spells CSVVGEGGNTIYF. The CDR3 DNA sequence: TGCAGCGTTGTGGGGGAGGGAGGAAACACCATATATTTT.

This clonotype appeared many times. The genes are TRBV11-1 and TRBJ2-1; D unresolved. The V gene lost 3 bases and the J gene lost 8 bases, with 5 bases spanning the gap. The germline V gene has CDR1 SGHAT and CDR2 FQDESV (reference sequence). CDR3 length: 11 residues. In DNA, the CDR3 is TGTGCCAGCAGCTTTAGGGATGAGCAGTTCTTC. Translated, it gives CASSFRDEQFF.

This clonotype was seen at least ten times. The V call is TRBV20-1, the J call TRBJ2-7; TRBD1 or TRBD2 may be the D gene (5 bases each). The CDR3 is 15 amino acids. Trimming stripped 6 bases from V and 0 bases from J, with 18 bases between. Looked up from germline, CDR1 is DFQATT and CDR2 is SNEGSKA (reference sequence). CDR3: CSARDASSYSYEQYF. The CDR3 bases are TGCAGTGCCAGGGACGCTAGCTCCTACTCCTACGAGCAGTACTTC.

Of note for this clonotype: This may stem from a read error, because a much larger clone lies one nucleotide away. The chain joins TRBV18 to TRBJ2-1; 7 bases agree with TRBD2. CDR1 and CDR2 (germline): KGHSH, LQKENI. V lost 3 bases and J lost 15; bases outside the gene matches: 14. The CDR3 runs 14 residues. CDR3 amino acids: CASSPSTFATSPFF. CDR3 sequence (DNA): TGTGCCAGCTCACCCTCGACATTCGCGACTAGCCCGTTCTTC.

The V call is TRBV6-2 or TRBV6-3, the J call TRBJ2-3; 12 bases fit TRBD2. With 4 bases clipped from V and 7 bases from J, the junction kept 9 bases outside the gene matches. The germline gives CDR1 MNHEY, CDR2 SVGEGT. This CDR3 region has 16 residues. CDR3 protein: CASSSLAGGVGYTQYF. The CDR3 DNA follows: TGTGCCAGCAGTTCTCTAGCGGGGGGGGTAGGGTATACGCAGTATTTT.

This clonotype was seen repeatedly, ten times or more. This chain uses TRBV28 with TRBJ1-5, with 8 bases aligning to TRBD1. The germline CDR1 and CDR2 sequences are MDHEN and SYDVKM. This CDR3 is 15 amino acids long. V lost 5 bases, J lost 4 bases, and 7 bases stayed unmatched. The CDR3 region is CASSATGGPNQPQHF. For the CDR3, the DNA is TGTGCCAGCAGTGCCACAGGGGGTCCTAATCAGCCCCAGCATTTT.

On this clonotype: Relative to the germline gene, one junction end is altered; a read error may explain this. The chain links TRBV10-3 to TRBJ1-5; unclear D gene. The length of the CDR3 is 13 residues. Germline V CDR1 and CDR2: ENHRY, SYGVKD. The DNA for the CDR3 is TGTGCCATCAGTTTCGATAGCAACCAGCCCCAGCATTTT. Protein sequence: CAISFDSNQPQHF.